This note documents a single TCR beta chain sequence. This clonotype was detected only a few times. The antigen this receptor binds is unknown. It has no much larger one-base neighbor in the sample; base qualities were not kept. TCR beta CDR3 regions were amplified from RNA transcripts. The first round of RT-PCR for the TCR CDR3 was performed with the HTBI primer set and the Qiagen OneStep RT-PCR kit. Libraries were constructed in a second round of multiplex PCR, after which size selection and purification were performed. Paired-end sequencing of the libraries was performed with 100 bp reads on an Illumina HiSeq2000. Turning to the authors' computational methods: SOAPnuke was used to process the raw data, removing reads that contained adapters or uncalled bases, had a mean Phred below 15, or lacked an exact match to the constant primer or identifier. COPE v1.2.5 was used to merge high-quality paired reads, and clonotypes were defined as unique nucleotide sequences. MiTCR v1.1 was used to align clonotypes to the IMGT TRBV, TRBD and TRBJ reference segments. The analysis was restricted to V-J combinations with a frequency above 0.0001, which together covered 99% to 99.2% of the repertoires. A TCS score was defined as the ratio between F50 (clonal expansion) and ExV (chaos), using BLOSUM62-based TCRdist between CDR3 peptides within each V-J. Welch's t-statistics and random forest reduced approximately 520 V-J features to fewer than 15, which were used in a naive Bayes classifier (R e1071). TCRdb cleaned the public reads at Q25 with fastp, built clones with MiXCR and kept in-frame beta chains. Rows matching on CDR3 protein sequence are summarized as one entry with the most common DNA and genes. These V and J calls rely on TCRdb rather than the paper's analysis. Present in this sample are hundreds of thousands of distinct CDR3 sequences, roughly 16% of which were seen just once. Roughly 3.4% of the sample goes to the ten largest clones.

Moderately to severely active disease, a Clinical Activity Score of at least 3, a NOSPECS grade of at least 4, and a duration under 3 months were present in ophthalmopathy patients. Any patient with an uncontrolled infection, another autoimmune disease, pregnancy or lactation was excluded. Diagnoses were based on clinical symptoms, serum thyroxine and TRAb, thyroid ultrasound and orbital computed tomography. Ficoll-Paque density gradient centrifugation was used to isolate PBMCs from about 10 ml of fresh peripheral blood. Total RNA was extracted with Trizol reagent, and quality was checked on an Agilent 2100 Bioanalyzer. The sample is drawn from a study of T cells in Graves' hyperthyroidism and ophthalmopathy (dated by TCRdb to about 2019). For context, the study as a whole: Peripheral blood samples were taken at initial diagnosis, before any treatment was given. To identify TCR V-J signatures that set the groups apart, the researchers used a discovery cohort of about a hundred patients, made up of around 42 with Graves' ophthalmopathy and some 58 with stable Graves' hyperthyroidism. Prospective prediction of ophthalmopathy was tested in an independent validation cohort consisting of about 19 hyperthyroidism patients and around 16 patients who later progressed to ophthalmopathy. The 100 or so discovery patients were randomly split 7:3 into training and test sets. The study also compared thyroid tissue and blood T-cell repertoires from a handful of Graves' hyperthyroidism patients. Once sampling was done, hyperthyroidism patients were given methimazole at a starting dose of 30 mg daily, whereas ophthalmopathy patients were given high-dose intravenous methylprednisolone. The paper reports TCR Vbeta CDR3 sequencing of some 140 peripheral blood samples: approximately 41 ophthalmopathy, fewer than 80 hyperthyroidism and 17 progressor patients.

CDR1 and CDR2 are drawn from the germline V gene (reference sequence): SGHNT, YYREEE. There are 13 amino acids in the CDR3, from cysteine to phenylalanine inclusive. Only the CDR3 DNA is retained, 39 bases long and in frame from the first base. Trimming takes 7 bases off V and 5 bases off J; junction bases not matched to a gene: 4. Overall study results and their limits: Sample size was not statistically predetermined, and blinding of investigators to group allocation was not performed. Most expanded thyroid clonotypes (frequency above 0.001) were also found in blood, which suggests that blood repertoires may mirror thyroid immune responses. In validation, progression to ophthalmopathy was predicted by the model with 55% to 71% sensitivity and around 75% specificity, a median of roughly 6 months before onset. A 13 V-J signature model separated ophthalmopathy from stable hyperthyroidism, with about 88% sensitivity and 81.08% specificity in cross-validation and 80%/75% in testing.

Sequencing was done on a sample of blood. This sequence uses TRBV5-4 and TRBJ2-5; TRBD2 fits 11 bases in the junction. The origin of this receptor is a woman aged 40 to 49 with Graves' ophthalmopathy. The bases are TGTGCCAGCGGGCTAGCGGGAGGTGAGACCCAGTACTTC. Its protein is CASGLAGGETQYF.